A selection of T cell receptor beta chains follows, all from one sample in a study of early T cells in non-severe SARS-CoV-2 infection. A single record per CDR3 protein comes from TCRdb applying MiXCR to the 5' RACE reads. The data show around 76,000 distinct CDR3 sequences, over 9% seen once. Material: whole blood. The receptors derive from an adult who was a healthcare worker with PCR-confirmed SARS-CoV-2 infection or an uninfected control (not recorded which). The CDR3 runs from the conserved cysteine through the conserved F or W. A D gene is named only where the DNA matches it firmly.

j_gene	v_gene	d_gene	CDR3aa
TRBJ2-5	TRBV20-1	NA	CAGNSLSNQETQYF
TRBJ1-5	TRBV9	NA	CASSDNDSNQPQHF
TRBJ1-1	TRBV6-5	NA	CASSLDTGWGTEAFF
TRBJ1-4	TRBV5-1	NA	CASSPSALDEKLFF
TRBJ1-2	TRBV20-1	NA	CSAKTGLNYGYTF
TRBJ2-6	TRBV12-5	TRBD2	CASGLVSGGTGANVLTF
TRBJ2-7	TRBV7-2	NA	CASSLISGQGGSGEQYF
TRBJ1-5	TRBV21-1	NA	CASSIRTSGNQPQHF
TRBJ1-5	TRBV6-1	NA	CASSGRRDQPQHF
TRBJ1-1	TRBV28	NA	CASSLVSEAFF
TRBJ1-1	TRBV11-2	NA	CASSPGRGNTEAFF
TRBJ2-5	TRBV20-1	TRBD2	CSARDPSGGGSQETQYF
TRBJ2-3	TRBV6-6	NA	CASREGGTDTQYF
TRBJ2-3	TRBV28	NA	CASSFGRPRDTQYF
TRBJ1-5	TRBV4-3	NA	CASSQEVEYYNQPQHF
TRBJ2-2	TRBV7-2	TRBD1	CASSARGQGSTGELFF
TRBJ2-5	TRBV7-9	TRBD2	CASSPGTSGGRETQYF
TRBJ2-7	TRBV12-3/TRBV12-4	TRBD1	CASSFRLTGDYEQYF
TRBJ1-2	TRBV12-3/TRBV12-4	NA	CASSLFGDYGYTF
TRBJ2-5	TRBV29-1	NA	CSVERGGGSETQYF
TRBJ2-7	TRBV3-1	TRBD2	CASSLSGGLYEQYF
TRBJ2-1	TRBV10-3	NA	CAISEGQRNEQFF
TRBJ2-7	TRBV20-1	NA	CSARVATYEQYF
TRBJ2-3	TRBV2	NA	CASSEAPHTQYF
TRBJ1-1	TRBV7-7	NA	CASSSDRNTEAFF
TRBJ2-5	TRBV7-7	NA	CASSLARSEHQETQYF